This T cell receptor (beta chain) is from a study of T cell changes during pregnancy in multiple sclerosis. CDR1 and CDR2 (germline): MNHEY, SMNVEV (reference sequence). The V end was cut by 5 bases, the J end by 9 bases, with 14 bases between. CDR3 length equals 12 residues. TCRdb's table, derived via immunoSEQ multiplex PCR, lists solely in-frame clones and lacks some. The sample lists about 55,000 clones, roughly 93% occurring once. The J gene is TRBJ2-7, the V gene TRBV27; perhaps TRBD2 as D (7 bases). The sequence derives from a female donor with multiple sclerosis, enrolled in a pregnancy study. This specimen consisted of CD8+ T cells from peripheral blood mononuclear cells, obtained in the second trimester of pregnancy. The CDR3 nucleotides are TGTGCCAGCAGTCCCCAGGGAGGGGGGCAGTACTTC. Residues: CASSPQGGGQYF.